A single T cell receptor (beta chain) is shown here with its context. This clone appeared once. Its cognate antigen has yet to be identified. The input lacks base qualities; no much larger clone sits a single base away. This record comes from a study of cytomegalovirus exposure and HLA in healthy donors listed by TCRdb under 2017. For the study in its entirety: An earlier analysis of approximately 550 of the donors reported roughly 300 Gb of sequence data and some 100 million unique TCR beta sequences from about 180 million T cells. An early release that covered about 600 HLA-typed donors contained approximately 290 gigabases of sequencing data and approximately 85 million unique TCR sequences. The genetic ancestry cluster associated with self-reported Caucasian donors included 65% to 90% of the 398 genotyped donors. The study was designed to test whether signatures of past pathogen exposure could be identified by cataloging public T cell receptors. The T cell repertoires of 666 subjects were profiled by immunosequencing and related to cytomegalovirus serostatus. Besides the first cohort of around 700 subjects, a separate validation cohort made up of over a hundred different subjects was used. The study combined high-throughput TCR immunosequencing, statistical association of individual TCRs with disease status, and machine learning to predict cytomegalovirus infection status. In a later analysis, previously published TCR beta repertoires from hundreds of donors were re-analyzed and high-resolution HLA genotyping was added so that TCR occurrence patterns could be studied. Rather than using new phenotypic data, the later analysis identified candidate immune exposures from TCR beta sequences and from how often those sequences occurred across donors. An earlier analysis of fewer than 750 of the donors used high-throughput TCR beta sequencing to judge whether each TCR beta V gene segment behaved as functional or pseudogenic. Alongside the repertoire data, information on donor age, sex, ethnicity and CMV serostatus was compiled. A later genetic analysis used genome-wide SNP genotypes for about 65% of the roughly 670 donors, treating that subset as a discovery cohort. Every repertoire in the discovery cohort had been generated on one and the same sequencing platform. Class I and class II HLA loci were covered by the typing at four-digit resolution. The number of donors typed differed by locus, with roughly 629-640 for A, B, C, DRB1 and DQB1, roughly 520 for DQA1, approximately 580 for DPA1, and 450 to 480 for DPB1. Five DR-DQ haplotypes were handled as single units for association and clustering, since linkage in the cohort was strong. On average, 235,054 unique TCR beta nucleotide sequences were sequenced per donor among a few hundred genotyped donors of the cohort, with 15% to 20% of those sequences being non-productive.

Libraries were prepared through the immunoSEQ multiplex PCR assay. For the multiplex PCR, a mixture combining 60 forward primers for TCR Vbeta segments and 13 reverse primers for TCR Jbeta segments was used. The CDR3 region of rearranged TCR beta genes was amplified from genomic DNA by a multiplex PCR assay. Amplified TCR beta libraries were sequenced as 87-base-pair reads on the Illumina HiSeq System. The source study handled its data this way. Across the roughly 600 repertoires, a later analysis counted tens of millions of unique TCR beta chains, roughly 11 million of which were shared by at least two donors. Raw reads were error-corrected and collapsed into unique sequences with a nearest-neighbor algorithm that merged closely related sequences to remove PCR and sequencing errors. To assign V, D and J gene segments, CDR3 sequences were aligned to IMGT reference sequences. For a sequence to be retained, at least a six-nucleotide match to both a V gene segment and a J gene segment was required. A rearrangement was called productive if the CDR3 had no stop codons and remained in frame with V and J, and every other rearrangement was called non-productive. CDR3 was defined by IMGT convention, running from the second conserved V-encoded cysteine to the conserved J-encoded phenylalanine. The earlier analysis of 500 to 600 of the donors excluded sequences that lacked an unambiguous match to a single V gene segment. In an earlier analysis of approximately 590 of the donors, a V segment was called functional when productive rearrangements were above 56.7%, and segregating when the standard deviation between donors exceeded 5%. A statistical classification framework was developed to diagnose cytomegalovirus status using the catalog of TCR beta chain sequences. In a later analysis, V and J genes were assigned by comparing TCR nucleotide sequences against IMGT/GENE-DB human TR gene sequences. A later analysis assigned CDR3 sequences and most-parsimonious VDJ recombination scenarios with the TCRdist pipeline. In a later analysis, each TCR beta chain was defined by its CDR3 amino acid sequence together with its V-gene family, and reads lacking a unique V-gene family were excluded. To address suspected cross-contamination and a sequencing artifact, a later analysis removed 592 highly shared, low-generation-probability nucleotide sequences. A later analysis calculated a clonal expansion index for each public chain from normalized within-repertoire ranks of inferred template counts. In a later analysis, generation probabilities were computed with a VDJ recombination model fitted to out-of-frame rearrangements, and the resulting probabilities were checked against IGoR. Hypergeometric tests were used in a later analysis to score TCR-TCR, TCR-HLA and TCR-CMV co-occurrence, with a repertoire-size bias correction applied to the TCR pairs. False discovery rates were estimated in a later analysis by permuting HLA or CMV assignments 20 times. A later analysis grouped co-occurring TCRs with DBSCAN, adding TCRdist sequence similarity when clustering within HLA-allele-positive subsets. Co-occurrence clustering excluded repertoires with fewer than 30,000 or more than 120,000 public chains, plus five with anomalous nucleotide sharing. What TCRdb holds here is the immuneACCESS table cut down to in-frame rearrangements. Part of the clones is not present; checked against another copy, under half of the missing clones reflect an unresolved V gene, and the others are unexplained. From that table come the V and J calls and clone size; the DNA was used to work out D and trimming. This sample holds nearly 80,000 clones; 79% were observed only once. The ten largest clones represent around 21% of the sample.

The cohort comprised fewer than 700 healthy bone marrow donors. All cohort members were sampled while nominally healthy, although unrecorded immune exposures were likely present. The donor tested CMV seropositive and was one of the 289 seropositive cohort members. A peripheral blood sample was provided by each donor, and peripheral blood mononuclear cells were used for TCR beta sequencing. The Qiagen DNeasy Blood Extraction Kit was used to extract genomic DNA from the blood cell samples. General findings and caveats noted by the study authors: A later genetic analysis reported fewer N-insertions in productive TCRs among donors in an Asian-associated ancestry cluster than the 666-donor mean. The classifier was reported to diagnose cytomegalovirus status with high specificity and sensitivity in both the original and validation cohorts. Sequencing depth was assumed to be roughly uniform across donors in the presence/absence analyses, though that assumption may not hold. Because counts were too low, about 18 rarely observed V segments, including chromosome 9 orphons, were left out of the earlier analysis of a few hundred of the donors. When HLA alleles, especially DR and DQ, strongly co-occurred, attributing TCR associations to individual alleles was difficult. Linkage disequilibrium might explain the correlated functional status among segregating V segments, but an unknown experimental factor could not be ruled out. In an earlier analysis of 587 of the donors, most TCR beta V segments appeared in productive rearrangements about 87% or about 30% of the time, broadly matching IMGT annotations. At a false discovery rate of 0.05, a later analysis linked around 17,000 TCR beta sequences to specific HLA alleles. A later analysis found that HLA-associated TCR beta chains were more clonally expanded and had lower generation probabilities than equally common non-associated chains. A group of highly shared sequence variants was considered likely to be a technical artifact of the sequencing pipeline. The 87-base-pair reads could not distinguish some IMGT-functional V segments, including TRBV6-2 and TRBV6-3, so those segments were excluded. A further reported finding was that TCR beta sequences accurately predicted the HLA-A and HLA-B alleles for most subjects in the first cohort. Only TCR beta chains were sequenced in this cohort, and the absence of alpha or paired-chain data limited detectable features. A later genetic analysis associated a missense DCLRE1C variant with V-gene and J-gene trimming of TCR beta chains, and an independent cohort replicated the association. Because some donors lacked HLA typing at each locus, the association tests relied only on the typed subset. In vitro tests confirmed that a few of the cytomegalovirus-associated TCR beta chains recognize cytomegalovirus antigens. Most TCR sequences were observed very rarely across donors, whereas some public TCRs were present in many individuals. The authors suggested that the approach could potentially be extended to other disease states and immunological phenotypes. In a later analysis, several top co-occurrence clusters were reported to appear linked to parvovirus B19, influenza, CMV and Epstein-Barr virus. The only immune exposure information available for the cohort was CMV serostatus. Most CMV-associated TCR beta chains appeared to be HLA-restricted in a later analysis, and the HLA associations seemed to be driven largely by CMV exposure. In the study, approximately 160 TCR beta chains were listed as associated with cytomegalovirus. A later analysis found that TCR association rates varied across HLA loci, with DRB1 alleles showing the most associated TCRs and HLA-C alleles the fewest.

The CDR3 has 15 amino acids, counting the end cysteine and phenylalanine. Solely the CDR3 DNA is kept, with 45 bases framed from the first base. Based on the germline V gene, the CDR1 and CDR2 sequences are SGHVS and FNYEAQ. V drops 5 bases and J drops 5 bases, leaving 15 bases in between. The V and J genes are TRBV7-6 and TRBJ1-4; the D segment cannot be called with confidence. Sequences were obtained from PBMCs. The sequence derives from a woman in her thirties or forties in good health and CMV-seropositive. The CDR3: CASSIARTENEKLFF. The bases read TGTGCCAGCAGCATCGCCAGGACTGAGAATGAAAAACTGTTTTTT.